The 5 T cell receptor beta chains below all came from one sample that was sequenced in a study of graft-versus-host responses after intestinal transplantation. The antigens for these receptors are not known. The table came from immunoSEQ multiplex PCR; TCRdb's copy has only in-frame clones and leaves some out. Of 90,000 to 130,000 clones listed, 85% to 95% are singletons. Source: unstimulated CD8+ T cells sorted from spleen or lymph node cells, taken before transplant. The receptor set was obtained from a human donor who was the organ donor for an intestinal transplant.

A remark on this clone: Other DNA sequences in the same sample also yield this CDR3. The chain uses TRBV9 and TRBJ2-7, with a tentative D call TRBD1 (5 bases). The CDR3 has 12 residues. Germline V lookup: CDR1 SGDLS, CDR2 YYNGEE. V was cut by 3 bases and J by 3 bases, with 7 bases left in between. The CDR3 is CASSGDSYEQYF. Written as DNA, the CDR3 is TGTGCCAGCAGCGGCGACAGCTACGAGCAGTACTTC. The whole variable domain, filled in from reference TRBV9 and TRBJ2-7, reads DSGVTQTPKHLITATGQRVTLRCSPRSGDLSVYWYQQSLDQGLQFLIQYYNGEERAKGNILERFSAQQFPDLHSELNLSSLELGDSALYFCASSGDSYEQYFGPGTRLTVT.

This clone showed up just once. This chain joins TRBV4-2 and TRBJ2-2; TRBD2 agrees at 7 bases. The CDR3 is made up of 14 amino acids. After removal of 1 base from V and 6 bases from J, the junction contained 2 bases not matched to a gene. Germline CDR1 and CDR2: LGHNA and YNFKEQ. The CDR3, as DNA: TGTGCCAGCAGCCAAGCTAGCGGCCCCGGGGAGCTGTTTTTT. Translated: CASSQASGPGELFF.

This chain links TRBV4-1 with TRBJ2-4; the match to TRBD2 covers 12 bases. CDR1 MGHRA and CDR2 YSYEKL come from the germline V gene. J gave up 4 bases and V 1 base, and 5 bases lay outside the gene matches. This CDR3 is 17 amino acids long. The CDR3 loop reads CASSQAEGLAGKNIQYF. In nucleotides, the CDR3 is TGCGCCAGCAGCCAAGCCGAAGGACTAGCGGGAAAAAACATTCAGTACTTC.

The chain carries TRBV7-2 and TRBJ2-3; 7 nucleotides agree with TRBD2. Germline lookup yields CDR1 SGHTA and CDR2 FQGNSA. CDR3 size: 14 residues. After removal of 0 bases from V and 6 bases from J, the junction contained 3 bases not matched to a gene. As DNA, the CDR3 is TGTGCCAGCAGCTTAGCGGGAGGGGACGATACGCAGTATTTT. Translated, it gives CASSLAGGDDTQYF. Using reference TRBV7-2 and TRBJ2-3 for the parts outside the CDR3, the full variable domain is GAGVSQSPSNKVTEKGKDVELRCDPISGHTALYWYRQSLGQGLEFLIYFQGNSAPDKSGLPSDRFSAERTGGSVSTLTIQRTQQEDSAVYLCASSLAGGDDTQYFGPGTRLTVL.

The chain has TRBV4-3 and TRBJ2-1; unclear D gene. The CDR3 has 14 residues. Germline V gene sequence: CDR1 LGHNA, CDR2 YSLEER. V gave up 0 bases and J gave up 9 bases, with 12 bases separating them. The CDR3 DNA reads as TGCGCCAGCAGCCAAGACCTTACCCTTCCTGAGCAGTTCTTC. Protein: CASSQDLTLPEQFF.